The rows below give T cell receptor beta chains drawn from one sample of a study of T-cell reconstitution after alpha-beta-depleted transplantation in children. TCRdb reanalysed the PCR reads using MiXCR and keeps one entry per CDR3 protein. The sample includes thousands of distinct CDR3 sequences, roughly 17% of them seen just once. The sequenced sample was PBMCs, mostly from graft donor cells, obtained 60 days after TCRalphabeta/CD19-depleted stem cell transplant. The receptor source for this set is a male patient younger than 18 who had a stem cell transplant for acute myeloid leukemia, so the T cells may come from the graft donor. CDR3s include the opening cysteine and the closing phenylalanine or tryptophan. The order of the fields is D gene, clone size, J gene, V gene, CDR3 DNA, CDR3 protein. A D gene is named only where the DNA matches it firmly. Clone size, where shown, is once, few, many, or a class for clones that have expanded.

D gene: .; clone size: .; J gene: TRBJ2-7; V gene: TRBV4-3; CDR3 DNA: TGCGCCAGCAGCCCCGACAGCCTCTTCTCCTACGAGCAGTACTTC; CDR3 protein: CASSPDSLFSYEQYF
D gene: .; clone size: medium-sized; J gene: TRBJ2-5; V gene: TRBV20-1; CDR3 DNA: TGCAGTGCCAAGACGTCCCAAGAGACCCAGTACTTC; CDR3 protein: CSAKTSQETQYF
D gene: .; clone size: medium-sized; J gene: TRBJ1-2; V gene: TRBV29-1; CDR3 DNA: TGCAGCGTGGGCAGGCAAACTAACTATGGCTACACCTTC; CDR3 protein: CSVGRQTNYGYTF
D gene: TRBD1; clone size: medium-sized; J gene: TRBJ1-2; V gene: TRBV20-1; CDR3 DNA: TGCAGTGCCCCAGTAGACAGGGGTGGTGGCTACACCTTC; CDR3 protein: CSAPVDRGGGYTF
D gene: TRBD1; clone size: .; J gene: TRBJ2-7; V gene: TRBV28; CDR3 DNA: TGTGCCAGCAGTACCCCCGGGACAGTCTCCTACGAGCAGTACTTC; CDR3 protein: CASSTPGTVSYEQYF
D gene: .; clone size: once; J gene: TRBJ1-3; V gene: TRBV28; CDR3 DNA: TGTGCCAGCAGTTTGGGGGTGGGGGGCGTTAAAGGAAACACCATATATTTT; CDR3 protein: CASSLGVGGVKGNTIYF
D gene: .; clone size: few; J gene: TRBJ2-7; V gene: TRBV28; CDR3 DNA: TGTGCCAGCAGTGGGGATGGGGCCTACGAGCAGTACTTC; CDR3 protein: CASSGDGAYEQYF
D gene: .; clone size: .; J gene: TRBJ1-2; V gene: TRBV6-4; CDR3 DNA: TGTGCCAGCACCGTCGACGGAGCACACGGCTACACCTTC; CDR3 protein: CASTVDGAHGYTF
D gene: .; clone size: medium-sized; J gene: TRBJ2-1; V gene: TRBV3-1; CDR3 DNA: TGTGCCAGCAGGCCGGGCGGGTACAATGAGCAGTTCTTC; CDR3 protein: CASRPGGYNEQFF
D gene: .; clone size: medium-sized; J gene: TRBJ2-6; V gene: TRBV18; CDR3 DNA: TGTGCCAGCTCACCAGGGACTGGGGCCAACGTCCTGACTTTC; CDR3 protein: CASSPGTGANVLTF
D gene: .; clone size: few; J gene: TRBJ2-2; V gene: TRBV4-3; CDR3 DNA: TGCGCCAGCAGCCAAGAGGCGGGACTTCTCAACACCGGGGAGCTGTTTTTT; CDR3 protein: CASSQEAGLLNTGELFF
D gene: .; clone size: few; J gene: TRBJ2-7; V gene: TRBV6-5; CDR3 DNA: TGTGCCACTACCAGGTCCTACGAGCAGTACTTC; CDR3 protein: CATTRSYEQYF
D gene: .; clone size: few; J gene: TRBJ2-1; V gene: TRBV7-6; CDR3 DNA: TGTGCCAGCAGCTTAACGGAAGGGAACAATGAGCAGTTCTTC; CDR3 protein: CASSLTEGNNEQFF
D gene: TRBD1; clone size: medium-sized; J gene: TRBJ2-3; V gene: TRBV9; CDR3 DNA: TGTGCCAGCAGCACTGACAGGGGGCTGGGGGATACGCAGTATTTT; CDR3 protein: CASSTDRGLGDTQYF
D gene: .; clone size: .; J gene: TRBJ1-5; V gene: TRBV28; CDR3 DNA: TGTGCCAGCAGTCCCCTAGGGGGTAGCAATCAGCCCCAGCATTTT; CDR3 protein: CASSPLGGSNQPQHF
D gene: TRBD2; clone size: few; J gene: TRBJ2-2; V gene: TRBV10-3; CDR3 DNA: TGTGCCATCAGTGAGTTGTGGCTAGCGGGGGGTAACACCGGGGAGCTGTTTTTT; CDR3 protein: CAISELWLAGGNTGELFF
D gene: .; clone size: medium-sized; J gene: TRBJ2-3; V gene: TRBV5-1; CDR3 DNA: TGCGCCAGCAGCTTGCGACGGGTCACAGATACGCAGTATTTT; CDR3 protein: CASSLRRVTDTQYF
D gene: .; clone size: .; J gene: TRBJ2-1; V gene: TRBV20-1; CDR3 DNA: TGCAGTGCTACCCAACCGGGGGCTAGCGAGATCTACAATGAGCAGTTCTTC; CDR3 protein: CSATQPGASEIYNEQFF
D gene: TRBD2; clone size: .; J gene: TRBJ2-1; V gene: TRBV20-1; CDR3 DNA: TGCAGTGCTTACAGCGGGAGCTCCTACAATGAGCAGTTCTTC; CDR3 protein: CSAYSGSSYNEQFF
D gene: TRBD2; clone size: .; J gene: TRBJ2-7; V gene: TRBV7-8; CDR3 DNA: TGTGCCAGCAGCTCAGGACTAGCGGGCTACGAGCAGTACTTC; CDR3 protein: CASSSGLAGYEQYF
D gene: .; clone size: medium-sized; J gene: TRBJ1-3; V gene: TRBV11-2; CDR3 DNA: TGTGCCAGCAGTCGACAGGTCTCCTCTGGAAACACCATATATTTT; CDR3 protein: CASSRQVSSGNTIYF
D gene: .; clone size: medium-sized; J gene: TRBJ1-2; V gene: TRBV10-3; CDR3 DNA: TGTGCCATCAGTGATGGCAGTCACTATGGCTACACCTTC; CDR3 protein: CAISDGSHYGYTF
D gene: TRBD2; clone size: .; J gene: TRBJ2-4; V gene: TRBV9; CDR3 DNA: TGTGCCAGCAGCGGGGGACTAGCGGGGGGTTCCAAAAACATTCAGTACTTC; CDR3 protein: CASSGGLAGGSKNIQYF
D gene: TRBD1; clone size: .; J gene: TRBJ1-3; V gene: TRBV15; CDR3 DNA: TGTGCCACCAGCAGACCGGGACAGGCCCGAGACACCATATATTTT; CDR3 protein: CATSRPGQARDTIYF
D gene: .; clone size: medium-sized; J gene: TRBJ1-4; V gene: TRBV29-1; CDR3 DNA: TGCAGCGTTGAATGGCCGACTAATGAAAAACTGTTTTTT; CDR3 protein: CSVEWPTNEKLFF
D gene: TRBD2; clone size: few; J gene: TRBJ2-7; V gene: TRBV28; CDR3 DNA: TGTGCCAGCAGTTTAGCGGGAGGGCCCTACGAGCAGTACTTC; CDR3 protein: CASSLAGGPYEQYF
D gene: .; clone size: .; J gene: TRBJ2-7; V gene: TRBV20-1; CDR3 DNA: TGCAGTGCTAGAATGACGGCGGCCTACGAGCAGTACTTC; CDR3 protein: CSARMTAAYEQYF
D gene: .; clone size: .; J gene: TRBJ1-2; V gene: TRBV20-1; CDR3 DNA: TGCAGTGCTAGAGATCGGGGGGAGGTCTATGGCTACACCTTC; CDR3 protein: CSARDRGEVYGYTF